These 30 T cell receptor beta chains were all obtained from the same sample, sequenced in a study of CD8+ T cells in alopecia areata. Stated treatment: oral pan-JAK inhibitor, 5-10 mg twice daily. Once RNA had been extracted, it was reverse transcribed into cDNA to act as the sequencing template. TCRdb's copy holds only in-frame clones and misses some; the assay was immunoSEQ multiplex PCR. The data hold more than 95,000 clones, with over 60% observed a single time. The source was CD4+ T cells sorted from blood, collected at week 4, from a patient treated with tofacitinib. These receptor sequences come from a human donor with alopecia areata.

This clone was seen only a few times. This chain joins TRBV7-2 and TRBJ2-5; 8 nucleotides line up with TRBD2. The CDR3 has 15 residues. Germline V gene sequence: CDR1 SGHTA, CDR2 FQGNSA. J gave up 1 base and V 5 bases, and 6 bases lay outside the gene matches. In DNA form, the CDR3 reads TGTGCCAGCAGCCTCGGGAGCGGGAGCCAAGAGACCCAGTACTTC. Residues: CASSLGSGSQETQYF.

The chain uses TRBV9 and TRBJ2-3, with TRBD2 identical over 8 bases. The V segment lost 4 bases and the J segment 0 bases; nucleotides outside the gene matches: 7. This CDR3 comprises 16 residues. Germline V gene sequence: CDR1 SGDLS, CDR2 YYNGEE. The CDR3 reads CASSISGGVSTDTQYF. The CDR3 region has the DNA TGTGCCAGCAGCATCAGCGGGGGAGTTAGCACAGATACGCAGTATTTT. The entire variable domain, with the rest obtained from reference TRBV9 and TRBJ2-3, is as follows: DSGVTQTPKHLITATGQRVTLRCSPRSGDLSVYWYQQSLDQGLQFLIQYYNGEERAKGNILERFSAQQFPDLHSELNLSSLELGDSALYFCASSISGGVSTDTQYFGPGTRLTVL.

This chain joins TRBV18 and TRBJ2-7; the D gene is possibly TRBD1 (5 bases). Between the trimmed V and J ends, which lost 3 bases and 5 bases, there was a span of 14 bases. Germline CDR1 is KGHSH and CDR2 is LQKENI. The CDR3 loop spans 14 amino acids. As DNA, the CDR3 is TGTGCCAGCTCACCGGGGCAGGGTGGTAACGAGCAGTACTTC. Encoded protein: CASSPGQGGNEQYF.

V is TRBV5-6 and J is TRBJ2-5, with 7 nucleotides matching TRBD1. CDR3 size: 11 residues. Germline V lookup: CDR1 SGHDT, CDR2 YYEEEE. V shed 4 bases and J 12 bases; nucleotides not matched to a gene: 6. The CDR3 spells CASSPGTGEYF. As DNA, the CDR3 is TGTGCCAGCAGCCCGGGCACAGGGGAGTACTTC.

A few counts support this clone. The rearrangement uses TRBV9 and TRBJ2-1; D gene unclear. Germline loops: CDR1 SGDLS, CDR2 YYNGEE. The CDR3 has 11 residues. V was trimmed by 4 bases and J by 9 bases, leaving 8 bases between them. The CDR3, as DNA: TGTGCCAGCAGCCCAGCCGGTGAGCAGTTCTTC. It specifies CASSPAGEQFF.

The J gene is TRBJ2-5, the V gene TRBV4-1; D is ambiguous. The germline V gene has CDR1 MGHRA and CDR2 YSYEKL. This CDR3 comprises 16 residues. Between the trimmed V and J ends, which lost 0 bases and 2 bases, there was a span of 13 bases. CDR3 protein: CASSQDGEWPQETQYF. The CDR3 region has the DNA TGCGCCAGCAGCCAAGATGGCGAATGGCCTCAAGAGACCCAGTACTTC.

This clone showed up just a few times. In nucleotides, the CDR3 is TGTGCCAGCAGTGCGCCTAGCGGGAGCAGAACCTACGAGCAGTACTTC. It is translated as CASSAPSGSRTYEQYF. The chain has TRBV27 and TRBJ2-7; 10 bases map to TRBD2. Germline trimming cut 5 bases from V and 2 bases from J; bases unmatched to any gene: 9. The germline gives CDR1 MNHEY, CDR2 SMNVEV (reference sequence). This CDR3 is 16 amino acids long.

This chain uses TRBV29-1 with TRBJ2-5, with D possibly being TRBD2 (6 bases). The length of the CDR3 is 16 residues. The ends were cut back, 3 bases at V and 1 base at J, with 18 bases in the middle. Germline lookup yields CDR1 SQVTM and CDR2 ANQGSEA. The CDR3 DNA follows: TGCAGCGTTGACCCACCAAGTGGGGGGAGCCAAGAGACCCAGTACTTC. Translating gives CSVDPPSGGSQETQYF.

This chain uses TRBV5-6 with TRBJ2-5, with D possibly TRBD1 on 5 matching bases. CDR1 is SGHDT, CDR2 YYEEEE, per germline. The CDR3 has 13 amino acids. V gave up 5 bases and J gave up 5 bases, with 13 bases separating them. The CDR3 DNA follows: TGTGCCAGCAGTCAGGGCCCCACGGAGACCCAGTACTTC. The encoded protein is CASSQGPTETQYF.

V is TRBV25-1 and J is TRBJ1-5; maybe TRBD1 (5 bases). Between the trimmed V and J ends, which lost 8 bases and 0 bases, there was a span of 11 bases. The CDR3 has 14 amino acids. Germline V gene data show CDR1 as MGHDK and CDR2 as SYGVNS. The CDR3 loop reads CASGGTYSNQPQHF. The CDR3 bases are TGTGCCAGCGGAGGGACTTATAGCAATCAGCCCCAGCATTTT. The full variable domain, completed using reference TRBV25-1 and TRBJ1-5, is EADIYQTPRYLVIGTGKKITLECSQTMGHDKMYWYQQDPGMELHLIHYSYGVNSTEKGDLSSESTVSRIRTEHFPLTLESARPSHTSQYLCASGGTYSNQPQHFGDGTRLSIL.

V and J are TRBV28 and TRBJ2-1, with D hard to call. The germline V and J ends were trimmed by 1 base and 10 bases, with 5 bases remaining between them. The germline V gene encodes CDR1 MDHEN and CDR2 SYDVKM. This CDR3 is built from 11 residues. The DNA of the CDR3 is TGTGCCAGCAGTTTATCCCGGGAGCAGTTCTTC. This translates into CASSLSREQFF.

The gene calls are TRBV4-3 and TRBJ2-7, with D unresolved. The CDR3 extends over 14 amino acids. V shed 1 base and J shed 2 bases, with 9 bases lying between them. Germline loops: CDR1 LGHNA, CDR2 YSLEER. Here the CDR3 reads CASSQGTAPYEQYF. The CDR3 nucleotides are TGCGCCAGCAGCCAAGGAACGGCTCCCTACGAGCAGTACTTC.

J is TRBJ1-2 and V is TRBV25-1; 10 bases line up with TRBD1. The CDR3 is made up of 15 amino acids. V shed 5 bases and J 7 bases; nucleotides not matched to a gene: 10. Germline loops: CDR1 MGHDK, CDR2 SYGVNS. CDR3 residues: CASSPGTGVLVGYTF. The CDR3 DNA follows: TGTGCCAGCAGTCCAGGGACAGGGGTCCTGGTTGGCTACACCTTC.

This chain uses TRBV2 with TRBJ2-5; 10 bases are shared with TRBD1. CDR3 length equals 14 residues. V was pared by 3 bases and J by 5 bases, with 3 bases of the junction left unmatched. CDR1 SNHLY and CDR2 FYNNEI come from the germline V gene. The CDR3: CASSEGTGDETQYF. CDR3 sequence (DNA): TGTGCCAGCAGTGAGGGGACAGGGGATGAGACCCAGTACTTC.

The chain has TRBV5-1 and TRBJ1-2; 8 bases align to TRBD1. Germline CDR1 reads SGHRS; CDR2 reads YFSETQ. The CDR3 is 15 residues long. The junction had 7 bases not matched to a gene; V was cut back by 2 bases and J by 4 bases. CDR3 in DNA: TGCGCCAGCAGCTTACAGGGGGAAGTTAGCTATGGCTACACCTTC. Translation gives CASSLQGEVSYGYTF.

This clone was observed a few times. The chain links TRBV7-2 to TRBJ1-1; 12 positions match TRBD1. Germline loops: CDR1 SGHTA, CDR2 FQGNSA. There are 17 residues in the CDR3. J lost 5 bases, V lost 1 base, and 8 bases had no gene match. The CDR3 sequence: CASSLGGTGGGLTEAFF. The CDR3 DNA is TGTGCCAGCAGCTTAGGTGGGACAGGGGGCGGATTGACTGAAGCTTTCTTT.

The V gene is TRBV18, the J gene TRBJ2-1, with D possibly being TRBD1 (6 bases). The CDR3 totals 15 residues. V lost 2 bases and J 8 bases, leaving 16 bases between the germline ends. The germline V gene encodes CDR1 KGHSH and CDR2 LQKENI. The CDR3 sequence: CASSPDSGQSDEQFF. Written as DNA, the CDR3 is TGTGCCAGCTCACCAGACTCCGGACAGAGCGATGAGCAGTTCTTC.

V and J are TRBV7-9 and TRBJ2-2, with TRBD2 identical over 9 bases. The V and J ends lost 4 bases and 3 bases, in that order; junction bases with no gene match: 6. Germline CDR1 and CDR2: SEHNR and FQNEAQ (reference sequence). The CDR3 runs to 16 residues. CDR3 amino acids: CASSSNLAGDTGELFF. The CDR3 DNA follows: TGTGCCAGCAGCTCCAATTTAGCGGGGGACACCGGGGAGCTGTTTTTT.

The V call is TRBV7-8, the J call TRBJ2-1; D is possibly TRBD2 (6 bases). Germline V gives CDR1 SGHVS, CDR2 FQNEAQ. The germline V and J ends were trimmed by 1 base and 15 bases, with 22 bases remaining between them. The CDR3 contains 15 residues. In DNA, the CDR3 is TGTGCCAGCAGCTTAGTTCGGGAGCCCGAGCACGTTAGGTTCTTC. It specifies CASSLVREPEHVRFF.

J is TRBJ1-2 and V is TRBV29-1; 7 bases are a match to TRBD1. The CDR3 is 11 amino acids. Per the germline V gene, CDR1 is SQVTM and CDR2 is ANQGSEA. With 7 bases clipped from V and 8 bases from J, the junction kept 7 bases outside the gene matches. CDR3 coding DNA: TGCAGCGCTGGACAGGATTCAGGCTACACCTTC. Protein product: CSAGQDSGYTF.

This rearrangement joins TRBV30 to TRBJ2-1, with a weak D call TRBD2 (6 bases). The CDR3 spans 14 residues. Deletions cut 8 bases from V and 2 bases from J, with 16 bases between. Looked up from germline, CDR1 is GTSNPN and CDR2 is SVGIG (reference sequence). In nucleotides, the CDR3 is TGTGCCCTGGAGGGATCGGTCACCTACAATGAGCAGTTCTTC. Protein sequence: CALEGSVTYNEQFF.

J is TRBJ2-7 and V is TRBV29-1, with a tentative D call TRBD2 (5 bases). The CDR3 has 13 amino acids. CDR1 is SQVTM, CDR2 ANQGSEA, per germline. Trimming stripped 7 bases from V and 1 base from J, with 14 bases between. Here the CDR3 reads CSATRGMSYEQYF. The DNA for the CDR3 is TGCAGCGCCACACGGGGAATGTCCTACGAGCAGTACTTC.

The rearrangement links TRBV29-1 to TRBJ2-2; 7 positions match TRBD2. Germline V gene lookup returns CDR1 SQVTM and CDR2 ANQGSEA. Losses at the gene ends were 6 bases for V and 2 bases for J; bases not matched to a gene: 6. CDR3 length: 14 amino acids. The CDR3 nucleotides read TGCAGCGTGAGCGGGACTATAAACACCGGGGAGCTGTTTTTT. It codes for CSVSGTINTGELFF.

The rearrangement joins TRBV5-4 to TRBJ2-5; TRBD2 agrees at 15 bases. Germline loops: CDR1 SGHNT, CDR2 YYREEE (reference sequence). The V and J ends lost 3 bases and 5 bases, in that order; junction bases with no gene match: 2. CDR3 size: 15 residues. CDR3 sequence reads: CASSSGLAGGETQYF. The CDR3 coding sequence is TGTGCCAGCAGCTCAGGACTAGCGGGAGGGGAGACCCAGTACTTC.

The gene calls are TRBV30 and TRBJ2-1; D perhaps matches TRBD2 (6 bases). The CDR3 sequence is 15 residues long. Deletions cut 8 bases from V and 7 bases from J, with 24 bases between. CDR1 and CDR2 from the germline V gene are GTSNPN and SVGIG (reference sequence). The CDR3 sequence is CAHQRVGGGWNEQFF. CDR3 coding DNA: TGTGCCCATCAGAGGGTGGGAGGTGGTTGGAATGAGCAGTTCTTC.

As to this clone: This sample also contains other DNA sequences that code for the same CDR3. This chain joins TRBV15 and TRBJ2-5; D may be TRBD1 (6 bases). The CDR3 spans 15 residues. Trimming stripped 1 base from V and 5 bases from J, with 14 bases between. From germline, CDR1 is LNHNV and CDR2 YYDKDF (reference sequence). The CDR3 sequence: CATSRGGTGQETQYF. CDR3 nucleotide sequence: TGTGCCACCAGCAGAGGAGGCACAGGGCAGGAGACCCAGTACTTC.

The chain recombines TRBV9 with TRBJ1-2; 9 nucleotides line up with TRBD1. After removal of 1 base from V and 2 bases from J, the junction contained 9 bases not matched to a gene. Germline CDR1 is SGDLS and CDR2 is YYNGEE. The CDR3 totals 17 residues. The CDR3 region is CASSVQMGTGMNYGYTF. CDR3 DNA: TGTGCCAGCAGCGTACAGATGGGGACAGGGATGAACTATGGCTACACCTTC.

This clone was picked up one time. The chain uses TRBV18 and TRBJ1-2; D is possibly TRBD1 (5 bases). With 6 bases removed from V and 4 bases from J, the gap between germline ends came to 15 bases. CDR1 is KGHSH and CDR2 is LQKENI in the germline V gene. This CDR3 contains 14 residues. CDR3 DNA sequence: TGTGCCAGCTCCCTCGGGGCGGAATTCTATGGCTACACCTTC. It specifies CASSLGAEFYGYTF. Based on the CDR3 plus reference TRBV18 and TRBJ1-2, the full variable domain is NAGVMQNPRHLVRRRGQEARLRCSPMKGHSHVYWYRQLPEEGLKFMVYLQKENIIDESGMPKERFSAEFPKEGPSILRIQQVVRGDSAAYFCASSLGAEFYGYTFGSGTRLTVV.

CDR3 DNA: TGTGCCAGCAGCTTAGGACAAGGGAATTCACCCCTCCACTTT. Amino acids: CASSLGQGNSPLHF. The rearrangement joins TRBV13 to TRBJ1-6; no reliable D call. CDR1 and CDR2 from the germline V gene are PRHDT and FYEKMQ (reference sequence). Trimming removed 0 bases from V and 7 bases from J, with 7 bases in between. The CDR3 contains 14 residues.

The genes are TRBV29-1 and TRBJ2-1, with TRBD2 matching 13 bases. The CDR3 length is 15 residues. Germline CDR1 and CDR2: SQVTM and ANQGSEA. V shed 1 base and J 8 bases; nucleotides not matched to a gene: 5. The CDR3, as DNA: TGCAGCGTTGAAGGCACTAGCGGGGGGGCAGATGAGCAGTTCTTC. This gives the protein CSVEGTSGGADEQFF.